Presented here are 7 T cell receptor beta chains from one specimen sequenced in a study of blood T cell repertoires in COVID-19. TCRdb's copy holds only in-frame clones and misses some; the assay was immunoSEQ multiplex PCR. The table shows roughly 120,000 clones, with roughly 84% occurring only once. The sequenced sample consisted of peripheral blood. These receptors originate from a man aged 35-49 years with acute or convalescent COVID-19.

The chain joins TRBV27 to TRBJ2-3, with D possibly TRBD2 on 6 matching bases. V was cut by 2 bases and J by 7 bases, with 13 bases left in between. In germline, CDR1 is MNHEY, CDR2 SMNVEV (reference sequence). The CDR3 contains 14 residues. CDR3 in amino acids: CASSLVGGMYTQYF. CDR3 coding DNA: TGTGCCAGCAGTTTAGTTGGGGGGATGTATACGCAGTATTTT.

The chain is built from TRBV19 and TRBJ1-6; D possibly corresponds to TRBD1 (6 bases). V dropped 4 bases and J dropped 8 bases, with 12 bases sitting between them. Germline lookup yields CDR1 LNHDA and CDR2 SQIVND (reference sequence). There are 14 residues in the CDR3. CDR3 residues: CASSRPQGDSPLHF. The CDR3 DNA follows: TGTGCCAGTAGTAGACCACAGGGTGATTCACCCCTCCACTTT.

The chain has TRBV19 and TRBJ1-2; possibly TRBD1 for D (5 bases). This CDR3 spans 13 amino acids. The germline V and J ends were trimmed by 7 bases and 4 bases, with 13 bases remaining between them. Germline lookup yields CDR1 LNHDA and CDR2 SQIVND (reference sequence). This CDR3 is CASKGGASYGYTF. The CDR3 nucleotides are TGTGCCAGTAAGGGTGGGGCAAGCTATGGCTACACCTTC.

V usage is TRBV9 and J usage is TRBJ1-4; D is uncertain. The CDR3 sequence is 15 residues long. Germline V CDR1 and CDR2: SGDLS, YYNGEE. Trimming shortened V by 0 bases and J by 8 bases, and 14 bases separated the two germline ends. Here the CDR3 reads CASSVGLGRQEKLFF. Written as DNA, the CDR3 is TGTGCCAGCAGCGTAGGCCTTGGGCGTCAAGAAAAACTGTTTTTT.

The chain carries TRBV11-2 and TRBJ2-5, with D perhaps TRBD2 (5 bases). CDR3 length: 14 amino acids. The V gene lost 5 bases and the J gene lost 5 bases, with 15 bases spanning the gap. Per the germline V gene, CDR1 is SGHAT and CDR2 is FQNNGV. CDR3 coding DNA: TGTGCCAGCAGCCCCGGGGTCGCGGTGGAGACCCAGTACTTC. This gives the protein CASSPGVAVETQYF.

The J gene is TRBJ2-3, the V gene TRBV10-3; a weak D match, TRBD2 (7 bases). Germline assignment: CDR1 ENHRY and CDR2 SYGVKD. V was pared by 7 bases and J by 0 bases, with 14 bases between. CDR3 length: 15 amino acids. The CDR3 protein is CAIKGERDSTDTQYF. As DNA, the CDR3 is TGTGCCATCAAGGGGGAGCGGGACAGCACAGATACGCAGTATTTT.

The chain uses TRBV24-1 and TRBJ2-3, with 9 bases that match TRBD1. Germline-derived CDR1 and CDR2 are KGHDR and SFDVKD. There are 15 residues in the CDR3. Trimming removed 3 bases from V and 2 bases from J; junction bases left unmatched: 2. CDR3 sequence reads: CATSDNRGLTDTQYF. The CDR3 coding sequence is TGTGCCACCAGTGATAACAGGGGGCTCACAGATACGCAGTATTTT.